Presented here are 9 T cell receptor beta chains from one specimen sequenced in a study of memory CD4+ T cells and cytomegalovirus serostatus. The sort gate was single viable CD3+CD4+CD8-CD45RO+ cells for memory CD4+ T cells. TCRdb's copy holds only in-frame clones and misses some; the assay was immunoSEQ multiplex PCR. The sample contains about 67,000 clones, about 78% of which appear only once. Sequencing was carried out using memory CD4+ T cells from blood. These receptors were taken from an adult in good health and CMV-seropositive.

The J gene is TRBJ1-5, the V gene TRBV19, with D perhaps matching TRBD1 (5 bases). Trimming stripped 4 bases from V and 3 bases from J, with 13 bases between. The CDR3 has 15 residues. Germline V CDR1 and CDR2: LNHDA, SQIVND (reference sequence). CDR3 protein: CASSNRDGHNQPQHF. The CDR3 DNA follows: TGTGCCAGTAGTAACCGGGACGGACACAATCAGCCCCAGCATTTT.

This chain connects TRBV21-1 to TRBJ1-4. TRBV21-1 is termed a pseudogene. The CDR3 has 13 residues. The CDR3 reads CASSKRNNEKLFF. In DNA form, the CDR3 reads TGTGCCAGCAGCAAACGTAATAATGAAAAACTGTTTTTT.

V gene TRBV5-6 combines with J gene TRBJ1-1; D perhaps matches TRBD1 (6 bases). V was clipped by 5 bases and J by 3 bases, with 11 bases between them. The germline gives CDR1 SGHDT, CDR2 YYEEEE. The CDR3 loop spans 13 amino acids. CDR3 residues: CASRWGRDTEAFF. CDR3 in DNA: TGTGCCAGCAGATGGGGGCGCGACACTGAAGCTTTCTTT.

V usage is TRBV18 and J usage is TRBJ1-4; no clear D. This CDR3 contains 13 residues. The V end was cut by 3 bases, the J end by 5 bases, with 7 bases between. The germline V gene encodes CDR1 KGHSH and CDR2 LQKENI. The CDR3 loop is CASSPRENEKLFF. The CDR3 nucleotides are TGTGCCAGCTCACCTAGGGAAAATGAAAAACTGTTTTTT. The complete variable domain, with remaining parts taken from reference TRBV18 and TRBJ1-4, reads NAGVMQNPRHLVRRRGQEARLRCSPMKGHSHVYWYRQLPEEGLKFMVYLQKENIIDESGMPKERFSAEFPKEGPSILRIQQVVRGDSAAYFCASSPRENEKLFFGSGTQLSVL.

The rearrangement joins TRBV7-2 to TRBJ2-7; TRBD2 aligns across 8 bases. The CDR3 covers 14 residues. The germline V gene has CDR1 SGHTA and CDR2 FQGNSA. The V and J ends lost 5 bases and 7 bases, in that order; junction bases with no gene match: 10. The CDR3 nucleotides read TGTGCCAGCAGCCCCTCGGGGGGGAGAAGGGAGCAGTACTTC. Translation gives CASSPSGGRREQYF.

This chain connects TRBV11-2 to TRBJ2-1, with D perhaps TRBD2 (6 bases). The V and J ends lost 5 bases and 0 bases respectively, with 11 bases between them. Per the germline V gene, CDR1 is SGHAT and CDR2 is FQNNGV. The CDR3 is made up of 15 amino acids. CDR3 in amino acids: CASSPLADSYNEQFF. DNA for the CDR3: TGTGCCAGCAGCCCGTTAGCGGACTCCTACAATGAGCAGTTCTTC.

The rearrangement joins TRBV6-1 to TRBJ2-1, with D perhaps TRBD2 (6 bases). Per germline, CDR1 MNHNS and CDR2 SASEGT. Trimming left V 7 bases short and J 6 bases short, with 16 bases between. The CDR3 extends over 14 amino acids. CDR3 loop: CASTLRDSRNEQFF. In nucleotides, the CDR3 is TGTGCCAGCACCCTCCGGGACTCCCGCAATGAGCAGTTCTTC.

The CDR3 is CASSYSGSSRPGDNEQFF. As DNA, the CDR3 is TGTGCCAGCAGCTATAGCGGGAGTAGCCGTCCCGGGGACAATGAGCAGTTCTTC. The chain joins TRBV7-8 to TRBJ2-1, with 9 bases that match TRBD2. The V gene end was trimmed by 4 bases and the J gene end by 5 bases; junction bases not matched to a gene: 15. The CDR3 totals 18 residues. Germline CDR1 and CDR2: SGHVS and FQNEAQ.

The rearrangement links TRBV30 to TRBJ2-1; 10 nucleotides line up with TRBD2. V lost 4 bases and J lost 3; bases outside the gene matches: 3. The V gene's germline CDR1 is GTSNPN and CDR2 SVGIG (reference sequence). This CDR3 spans 14 amino acids. CDR3: CAWTLAGGYNEQFF. CDR3 nucleotide sequence: TGTGCCTGGACTTTAGCGGGGGGCTACAATGAGCAGTTCTTC.